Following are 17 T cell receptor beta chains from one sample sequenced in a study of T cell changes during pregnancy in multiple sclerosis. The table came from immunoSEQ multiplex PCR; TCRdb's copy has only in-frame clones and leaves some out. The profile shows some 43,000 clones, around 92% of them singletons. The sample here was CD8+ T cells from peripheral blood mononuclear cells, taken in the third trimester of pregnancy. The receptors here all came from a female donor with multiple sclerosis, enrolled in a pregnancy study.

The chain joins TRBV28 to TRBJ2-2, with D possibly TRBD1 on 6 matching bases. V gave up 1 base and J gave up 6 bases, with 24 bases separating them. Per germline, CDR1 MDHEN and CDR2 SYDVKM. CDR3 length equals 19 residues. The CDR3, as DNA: TGTGCCAGCAGTTTATCCAGGGGCAGAGCCATCGGGTTGGCCGGGGAGCTGTTTTTT. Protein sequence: CASSLSRGRAIGLAGELFF.

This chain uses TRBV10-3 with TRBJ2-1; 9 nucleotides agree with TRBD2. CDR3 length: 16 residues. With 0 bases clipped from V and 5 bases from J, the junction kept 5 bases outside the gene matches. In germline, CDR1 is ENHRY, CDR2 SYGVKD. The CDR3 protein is CAISESRLAVDNEQFF. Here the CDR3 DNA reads TGTGCCATCAGTGAGTCACGACTAGCGGTGGACAATGAGCAGTTCTTC.

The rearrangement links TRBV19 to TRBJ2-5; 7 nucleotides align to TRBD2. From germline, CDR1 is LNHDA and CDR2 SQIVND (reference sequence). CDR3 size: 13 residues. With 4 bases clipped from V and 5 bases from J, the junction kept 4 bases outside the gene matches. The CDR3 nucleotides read TGTGCCAGTAGTAATCGCGGGAGCGAGACCCAGTACTTC. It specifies CASSNRGSETQYF.

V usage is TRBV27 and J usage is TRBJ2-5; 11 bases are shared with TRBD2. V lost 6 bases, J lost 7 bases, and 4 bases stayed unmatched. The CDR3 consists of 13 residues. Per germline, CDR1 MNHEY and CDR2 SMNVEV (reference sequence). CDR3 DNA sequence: TGTGCCAGCAGACTAGCGGGAGTTGGGACCCAGTACTTC. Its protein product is CASRLAGVGTQYF.

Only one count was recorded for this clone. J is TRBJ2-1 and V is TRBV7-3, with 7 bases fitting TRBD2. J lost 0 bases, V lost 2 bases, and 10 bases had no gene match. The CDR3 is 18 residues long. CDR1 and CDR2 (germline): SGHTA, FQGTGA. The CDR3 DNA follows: TGTGCCAGCAGCTTATTTTTGGGAGGGCCCATCTCCTACAATGAGCAGTTCTTC. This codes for CASSLFLGGPISYNEQFF.

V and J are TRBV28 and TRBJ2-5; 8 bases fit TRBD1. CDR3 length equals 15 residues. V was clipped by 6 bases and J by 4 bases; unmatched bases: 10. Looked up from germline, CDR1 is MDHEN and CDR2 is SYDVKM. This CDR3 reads CASRNAGGEVETQYF. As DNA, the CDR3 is TGTGCCAGCAGGAACGCAGGGGGCGAGGTAGAGACCCAGTACTTC.

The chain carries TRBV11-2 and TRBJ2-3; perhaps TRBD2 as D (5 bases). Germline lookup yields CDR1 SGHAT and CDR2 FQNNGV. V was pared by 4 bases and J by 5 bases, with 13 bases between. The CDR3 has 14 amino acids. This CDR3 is CASSSPGLEDTQYF. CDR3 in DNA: TGTGCCAGCAGCTCCCCGGGGTTGGAAGATACGCAGTATTTT.

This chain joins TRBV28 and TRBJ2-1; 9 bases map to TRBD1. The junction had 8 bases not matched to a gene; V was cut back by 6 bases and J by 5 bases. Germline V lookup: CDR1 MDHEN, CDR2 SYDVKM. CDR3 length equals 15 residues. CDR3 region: CASSAGTGSHNEQFF. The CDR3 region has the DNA TGTGCCAGCAGCGCCGGGACAGGGAGCCACAATGAGCAGTTCTTC.

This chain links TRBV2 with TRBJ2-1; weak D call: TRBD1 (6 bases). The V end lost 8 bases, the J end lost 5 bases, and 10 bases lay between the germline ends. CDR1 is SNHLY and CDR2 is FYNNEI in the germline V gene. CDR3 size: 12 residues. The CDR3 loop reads CASLWTDNEQFF. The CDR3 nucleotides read TGTGCCAGCCTCTGGACAGACAATGAGCAGTTCTTC.

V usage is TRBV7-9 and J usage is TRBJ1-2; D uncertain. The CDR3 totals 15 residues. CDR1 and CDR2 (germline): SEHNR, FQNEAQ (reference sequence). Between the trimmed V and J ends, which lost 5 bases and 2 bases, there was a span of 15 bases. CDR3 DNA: TGTGCCAGCAGCCCCCCCGACACGTTGAACTATGGCTACACCTTC. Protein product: CASSPPDTLNYGYTF. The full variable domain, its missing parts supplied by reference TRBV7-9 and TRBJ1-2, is DTGVSQNPRHKITKRGQNVTFRCDPISEHNRLYWYRQTLGQGPEFLTYFQNEAQLEKSRLLSDRFSAERPKGSFSTLEIQRTEQGDSAMYLCASSPPDTLNYGYTFGSGTRLTVV.

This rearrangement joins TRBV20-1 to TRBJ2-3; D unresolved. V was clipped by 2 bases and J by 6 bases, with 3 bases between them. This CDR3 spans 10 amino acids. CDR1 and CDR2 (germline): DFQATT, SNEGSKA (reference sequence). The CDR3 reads CSARTDTQYF. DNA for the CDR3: TGCAGTGCTAGAACTGATACGCAGTATTTT.

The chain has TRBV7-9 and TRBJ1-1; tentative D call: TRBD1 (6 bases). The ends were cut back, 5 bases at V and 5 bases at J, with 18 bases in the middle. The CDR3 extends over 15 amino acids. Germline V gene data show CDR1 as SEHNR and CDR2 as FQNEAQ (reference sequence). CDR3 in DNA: TGTGCCAGCAGCCCGGGGCGCGGGGGCGGAACTGAAGCTTTCTTT. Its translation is CASSPGRGGGTEAFF.

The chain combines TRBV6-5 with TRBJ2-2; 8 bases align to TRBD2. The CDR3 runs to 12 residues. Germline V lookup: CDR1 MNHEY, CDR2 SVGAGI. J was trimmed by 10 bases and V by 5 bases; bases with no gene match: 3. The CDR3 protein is CASSPGGEELFF. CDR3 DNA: TGTGCCAGCAGTCCCGGGGGGGAGGAGCTGTTTTTT.

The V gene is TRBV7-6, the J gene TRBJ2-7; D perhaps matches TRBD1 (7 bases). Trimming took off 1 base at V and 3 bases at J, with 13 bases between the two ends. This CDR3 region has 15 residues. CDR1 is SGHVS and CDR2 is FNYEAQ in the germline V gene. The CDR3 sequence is CASSLGQGGNYEQYF. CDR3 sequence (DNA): TGTGCCAGCAGCTTAGGCCAGGGGGGAAACTACGAGCAGTACTTC.

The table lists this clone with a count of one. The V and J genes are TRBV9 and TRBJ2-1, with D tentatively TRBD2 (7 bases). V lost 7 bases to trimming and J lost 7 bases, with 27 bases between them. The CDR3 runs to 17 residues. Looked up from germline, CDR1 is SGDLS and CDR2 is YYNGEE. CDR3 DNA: TGTGCCAGCGCGGAAGAGGCTAGCGGTCCTAGGGGGAATGAGCAGTTCTTC. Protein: CASAEEASGPRGNEQFF.

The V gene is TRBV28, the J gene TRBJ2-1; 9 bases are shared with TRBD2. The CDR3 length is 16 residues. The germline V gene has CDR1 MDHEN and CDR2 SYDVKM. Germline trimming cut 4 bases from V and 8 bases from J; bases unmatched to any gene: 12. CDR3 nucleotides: TGTGCCAGCAGTTCCCCGGTGGTAGCGGGAGTGGATGAGCAGTTCTTC. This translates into CASSSPVVAGVDEQFF.

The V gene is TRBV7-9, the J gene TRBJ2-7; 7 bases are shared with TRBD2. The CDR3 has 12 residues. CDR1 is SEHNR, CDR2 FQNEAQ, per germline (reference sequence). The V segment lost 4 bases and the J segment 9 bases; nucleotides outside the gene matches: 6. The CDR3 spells CASSSGWGGQYF. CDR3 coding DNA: TGTGCCAGCAGCTCCGGGTGGGGGGGGCAGTACTTC. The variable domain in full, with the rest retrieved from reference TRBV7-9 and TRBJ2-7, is DTGVSQNPRHKITKRGQNVTFRCDPISEHNRLYWYRQTLGQGPEFLTYFQNEAQLEKSRLLSDRFSAERPKGSFSTLEIQRTEQGDSAMYLCASSSGWGGQYFGPGTRLTVT.